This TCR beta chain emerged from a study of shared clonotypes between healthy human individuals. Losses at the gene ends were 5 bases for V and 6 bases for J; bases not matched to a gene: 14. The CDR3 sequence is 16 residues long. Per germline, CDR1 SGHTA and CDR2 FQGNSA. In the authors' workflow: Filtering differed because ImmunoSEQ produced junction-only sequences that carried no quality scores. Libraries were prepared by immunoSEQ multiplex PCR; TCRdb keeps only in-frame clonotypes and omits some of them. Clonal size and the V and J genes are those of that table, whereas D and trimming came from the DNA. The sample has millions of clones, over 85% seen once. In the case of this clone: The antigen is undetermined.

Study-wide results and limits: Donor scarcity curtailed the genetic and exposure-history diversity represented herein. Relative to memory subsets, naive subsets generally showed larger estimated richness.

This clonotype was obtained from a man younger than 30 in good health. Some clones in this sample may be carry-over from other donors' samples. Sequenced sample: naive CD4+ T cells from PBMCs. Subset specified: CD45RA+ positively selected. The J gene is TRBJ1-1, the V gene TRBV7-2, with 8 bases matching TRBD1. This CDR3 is CASSGLRGQGASEAFF. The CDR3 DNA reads TGTGCCAGCAGCGGTCTTCGTGGACAGGGAGCCTCTGAAGCTTTCTTT. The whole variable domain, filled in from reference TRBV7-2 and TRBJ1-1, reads GAGVSQSPSNKVTEKGKDVELRCDPISGHTALYWYRQSLGQGLEFLIYFQGNSAPDKSGLPSDRFSAERTGGSVSTLTIQRTQQEDSAVYLCASSGLRGQGASEAFFGQGTRLTVV.